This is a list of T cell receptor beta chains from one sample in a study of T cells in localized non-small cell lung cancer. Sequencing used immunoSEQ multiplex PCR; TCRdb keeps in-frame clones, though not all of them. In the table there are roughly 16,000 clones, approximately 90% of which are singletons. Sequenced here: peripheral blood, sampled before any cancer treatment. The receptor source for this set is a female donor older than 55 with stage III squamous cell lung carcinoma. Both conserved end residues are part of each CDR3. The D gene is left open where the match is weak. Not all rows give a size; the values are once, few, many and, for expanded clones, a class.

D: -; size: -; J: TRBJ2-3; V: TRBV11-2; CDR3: CASSFQGGVTDTQYF; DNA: TGTGCCAGCAGCTTCCAGGGGGGGGTGACAGATACGCAGTATTTT
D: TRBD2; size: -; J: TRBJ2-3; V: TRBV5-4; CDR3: CASSQTSGETDTQYF; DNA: TGTGCCAGCAGCCAGACTAGCGGGGAAACAGATACGCAGTATTTT
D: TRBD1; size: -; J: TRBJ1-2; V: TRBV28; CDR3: CASQDRVNYGYTF; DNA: TGTGCCAGCCAGGACAGGGTTAACTATGGCTACACCTTC
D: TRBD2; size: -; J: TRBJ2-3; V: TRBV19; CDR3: CASSSTSGEGDTQYF; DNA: TGTGCCAGTAGTTCGACTAGCGGGGAGGGAGATACGCAGTATTTT
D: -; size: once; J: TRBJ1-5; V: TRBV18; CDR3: CASSAYREGNQPQHF; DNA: TGTGCCAGCTCAGCTTACAGGGAGGGGAATCAGCCCCAGCATTTT
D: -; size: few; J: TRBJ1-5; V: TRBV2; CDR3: CASSLDRGPQHF; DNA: TGTGCCAGCAGTCTTGACCGGGGGCCCCAGCATTTT
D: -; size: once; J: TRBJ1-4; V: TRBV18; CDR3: CASSPQTTNEKLFF; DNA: TGTGCCAGCTCACCTCAGACAACTAATGAAAAACTGTTTTTT
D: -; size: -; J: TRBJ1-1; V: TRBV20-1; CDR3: CSRKEGTEAFF; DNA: TGCAGTAGAAAGGAGGGGACTGAAGCTTTCTTT
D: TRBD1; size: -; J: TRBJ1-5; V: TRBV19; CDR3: CASRTTGASNQPQHF; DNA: TGTGCCAGTAGAACCACAGGGGCTAGCAATCAGCCCCAGCATTTT
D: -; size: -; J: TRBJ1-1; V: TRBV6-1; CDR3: CASLPWGTEAFF; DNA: TGTGCCAGCCTCCCATGGGGCACTGAAGCTTTCTTT
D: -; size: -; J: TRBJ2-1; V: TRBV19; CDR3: CASNDNKYNEQFF; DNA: TGTGCCAGTAACGACAACAAATACAATGAGCAGTTCTTC
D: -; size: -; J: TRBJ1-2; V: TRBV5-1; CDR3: CASMEPSQGAPYGYTF; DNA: TGCGCCAGCATGGAACCTAGTCAGGGTGCCCCATATGGCTACACCTTC
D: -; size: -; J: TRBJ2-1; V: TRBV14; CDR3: CASSPLLSSYNEQFF; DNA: TGTGCCAGCAGCCCCCTTCTCAGCTCCTACAATGAGCAGTTCTTC
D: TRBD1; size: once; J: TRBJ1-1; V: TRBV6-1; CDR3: CASTRTGGIGTEAFF; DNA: TGTGCCAGCACCCGGACAGGGGGAATCGGTACTGAAGCTTTCTTT
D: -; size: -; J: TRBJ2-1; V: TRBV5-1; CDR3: CASSYGTGTSYNEQFF; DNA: TGCGCCAGCAGTTATGGTACCGGGACTTCATACAATGAGCAGTTCTTC
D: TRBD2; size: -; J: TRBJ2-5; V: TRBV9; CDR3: CASSVSGGRGETQYF; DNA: TGTGCCAGCAGCGTAAGCGGGGGTCGGGGTGAGACCCAGTACTTC
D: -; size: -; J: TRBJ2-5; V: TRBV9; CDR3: CASSVGWSQETQYF; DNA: TGTGCCAGCAGCGTAGGGTGGAGTCAAGAGACCCAGTACTTC
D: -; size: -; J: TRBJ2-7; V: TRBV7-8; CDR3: CASSLSRVESYEQYF; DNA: TGTGCCAGCAGCTTAAGCCGGGTAGAGTCCTACGAGCAGTACTTC
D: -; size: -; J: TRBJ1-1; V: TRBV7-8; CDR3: CASSPFALNTEAFF; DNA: TGTGCCAGCAGCCCTTTCGCTTTGAACACTGAAGCTTTCTTT
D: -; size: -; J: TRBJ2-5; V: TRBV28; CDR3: CASSSGGSGYQETQYF; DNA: TGTGCCAGCAGTTCCGGGGGTAGCGGATACCAAGAGACCCAGTACTTC
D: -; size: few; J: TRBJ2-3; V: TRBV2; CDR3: CASSAYVGTSTDTQYF; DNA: TGTGCCAGCAGTGCCTATGTGGGGACCAGCACAGATACGCAGTATTTT
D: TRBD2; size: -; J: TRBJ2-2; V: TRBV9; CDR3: CASSSSGGAGGELFF; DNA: TGTGCCAGCAGCAGTAGCGGGGGGGCAGGCGGGGAGCTGTTTTTT
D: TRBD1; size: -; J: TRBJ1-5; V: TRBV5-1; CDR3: CASSLMGQNNQPQHF; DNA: TGCGCCAGCAGCTTGATGGGACAGAACAATCAGCCCCAGCATTTT
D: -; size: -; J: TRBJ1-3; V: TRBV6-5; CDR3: CASSLTGNSGNTIYF; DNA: TGTGCCAGCAGTCTTACAGGGAACTCTGGAAACACCATATATTTT
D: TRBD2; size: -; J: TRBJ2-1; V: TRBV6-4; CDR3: CASSDSSGAYNEQFF; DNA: TGTGCCAGCAGTGACTCTAGCGGGGCTTACAATGAGCAGTTCTTC
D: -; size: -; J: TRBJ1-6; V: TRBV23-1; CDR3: CASSHPDRHNSPLHF; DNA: TGCGCCAGCAGTCACCCAGACAGGCATAATTCACCCCTCCACTTT
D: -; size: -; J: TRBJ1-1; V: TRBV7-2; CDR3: CASSFGTFIDTEAFF; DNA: TGTGCCAGCAGCTTCGGGACCTTTATCGACACTGAAGCTTTCTTT
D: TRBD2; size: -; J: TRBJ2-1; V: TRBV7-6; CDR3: CASSLAGSGGGYNEQFF; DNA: TGTGCCAGCAGCTTAGCCGGGAGCGGGGGGGGTTACAATGAGCAGTTCTTC
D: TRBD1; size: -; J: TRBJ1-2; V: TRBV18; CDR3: CASSPTGAEVYGYTF; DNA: TGTGCCAGCTCACCGACAGGGGCAGAGGTCTATGGCTACACCTTC
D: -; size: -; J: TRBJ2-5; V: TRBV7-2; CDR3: CASSLRGNGGQETQYF; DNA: TGTGCCAGCAGCTTACGGGGGAATGGAGGCCAAGAGACCCAGTACTTC
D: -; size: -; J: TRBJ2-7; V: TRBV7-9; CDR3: CASSYLDSGSYEQYF; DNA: TGTGCCAGCAGCTATTTAGACTCAGGCTCCTACGAGCAGTACTTC
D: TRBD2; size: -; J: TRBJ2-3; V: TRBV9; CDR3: CASSGSSGSTQYF; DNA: TGTGCCAGCAGCGGATCTAGCGGGAGTACGCAGTATTTT
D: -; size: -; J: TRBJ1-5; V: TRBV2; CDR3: CASRDHPTQPQHF; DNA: TGTGCCAGCAGGGACCATCCGACCCAGCCCCAGCATTTT
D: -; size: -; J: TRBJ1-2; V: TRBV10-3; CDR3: CAISERTDYGYTF; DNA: TGTGCCATCAGTGAGAGGACAGACTATGGCTACACCTTC
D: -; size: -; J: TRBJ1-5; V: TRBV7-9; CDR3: CASSLTYGDNNQPQHF; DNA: TGTGCCAGCAGCTTAACTTATGGGGACAACAATCAGCCCCAGCATTTT
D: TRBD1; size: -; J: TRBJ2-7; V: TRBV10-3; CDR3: CASRRLTGPYEQYF; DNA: TGTGCCAGCAGGCGCCTGACAGGGCCCTACGAGCAGTACTTC